Included here is one TCR beta chain sequence, with context. The data originate from a study of blood T cell repertoires in COVID-19. As for the study in general: COVID-19 samples, acute and convalescent, were from the United States, Italy and Spain.

This CDR3 region has 14 residues. Looked up from germline, CDR1 is SGHRS and CDR2 is YFSETQ. Trimming took 4 bases from V and 14 from J; bases not matched to a gene: 11. The table came from immunoSEQ multiplex PCR; TCRdb's copy has only in-frame clones and leaves some out. The sample has roughly 250,000 clones; 75% to 90% are singletons. This receptor was taken from a man in his forties or fifties who had been exposed to COVID-19. The sequencing sample was made of PBMCs or T cells enriched from blood (not recorded which). The chain recombines TRBV5-1 with TRBJ1-6; 8 bases align to TRBD1. The CDR3 bases are TGCGCCAGCAGCCCAGACAGGGGTTCGATTTCCCTCCACTTT. Its protein product is CASSPDRGSISLHF.